This T cell receptor beta chain was captured by sequencing in a study of CD8 T cells in ankylosing spondylitis. General study findings and limits: Among TCR beta sequences, a motif of eight highly homologous variants appeared characteristic of ankylosing spondylitis blood. Certain motif variants had earlier been reported in reactive arthritis synovial fluid and blood.

Per the germline V gene, CDR1 is SGHAT and CDR2 is FQNNGV. Trimming took 5 bases from V and 7 from J, leaving 20 bases between them. The CDR3 consists of 16 residues. As regards this clonotype: The antigen remains unidentified.

TCRdb re-called the 5' RACE reads through MiXCR, storing one row per CDR3 protein. The sample gives fewer than 650,000 distinct CDR3 sequences, roughly 13% of which show up once; about 6.8% is in the top ten. This chain connects TRBV11-2 to TRBJ2-2, with D perhaps TRBD1 (6 bases). The sequencing sample was made of blood, either unsorted or a sorted T cell fraction (not recorded which). The TCR sequence derives from a male donor with ankylosing spondylitis. The CDR3 region is CASSLTRQGMGGELFF. Written as DNA, the CDR3 is TGTGCCAGCAGCCTTACCCGGCAGGGGATGGGCGGGGAGCTGTTTTTT.